Following are 22 T cell receptor beta chains from one sample sequenced in a study of glioma-infiltrating T cells. Using RNA template, CDR3s of TCR alpha and beta were amplified with iRepertoire arm-PCR. In TCRdb, the multiplex PCR reads were re-called with MiXCR into one record per CDR3 protein. The sample shows about 130,000 distinct CDR3 sequences, about 22% of them seen only once. Sequenced input: glioma tissue, nonneoplastic brain tissue, or PBMCs (not recorded which). These receptors all stem from a human donor with low-grade glioma or glioblastoma, undergoing nonglioma brain surgery, or in good health (not recorded which).

The chain recombines TRBV15 with TRBJ2-7; D call uncertain. Germline CDR1 and CDR2: LNHNV and YYDKDF (reference sequence). The CDR3 spans 14 residues. V was shortened by 2 bases and J by 1 base, with 9 bases between the two germline ends. This chain's CDR3 is CATSRIWGSYEQYV. The CDR3 DNA follows: TGTGCCACCAGCAGAATATGGGGTTCCTACGAGCAGTACGTC.

This clonotype was observed a handful of times. V usage is TRBV20-1 and J usage is TRBJ2-1, with 10 nucleotides matching TRBD2. The germline V gene has CDR1 DFQATT and CDR2 SNEGSKA (reference sequence). The CDR3 runs to 16 residues. The junction had 7 bases not matched to a gene; V was cut back by 0 bases and J by 5 bases. CDR3 nucleotides: TGCAGTGCTAGAGAATCAGCGGGGGGGAACCACAATGAGCAGTTCTTC. Translation gives CSARESAGGNHNEQFF.

Regarding this clonotype: A clone one base away is much larger, so this may be a read error. The V gene is TRBV3-1, the J gene TRBJ1-6; D gene ambiguous. CDR1 is LGHDT and CDR2 is YNNKEL in the germline V gene (reference sequence). The CDR3 contains 14 residues. CDR3 DNA: TGTGTCAGCAGCCAAGTGACACTCAATTCACCCCTCCACTTT. This sequence encodes CVSSQVTLNSPLHF.

The chain combines TRBV12-3 or TRBV12-4 with TRBJ2-3; D is uncertain. Trimming shortened V by 3 bases and J by 7 bases, and 8 bases separated the two germline ends. The CDR3 consists of 12 residues. The CDR3 DNA reads TGTGCCAGCAGTTTGAGTCGGAATACGCAGTATTTT. Residues: CASSLSRNTQYF.

This clonotype showed up many times. The chain carries TRBV4-1 and TRBJ2-5; no reliable D call. The germline V gene has CDR1 MGHRA and CDR2 YSYEKL. The CDR3 consists of 17 residues. V lost 0 bases and J 3 bases, leaving 17 bases between the germline ends. The CDR3 DNA is TGCGCCAGCAGCCAAGAAGGTGCAGTTAAGGCTAAAGAGACCCAGTACTTC. Residues: CASSQEGAVKAKETQYF.

A remark on this clonotype: The junction shows a germline mismatch at one end, possibly a read error. The V gene is TRBV20-1, the J gene TRBJ1-4, with D perhaps TRBD1 (5 bases). The CDR3 length is 15 residues. Germline assignment: CDR1 DFQATT and CDR2 SNEGSKA (reference sequence). CDR3 sequence (DNA): TGCAGTGCTAAAGACCAGGGACCGAGTAATGAAAAACTGCTTTTT. Translation: CSAKDQGPSNEKLLF.

J is TRBJ2-1 and V is TRBV7-8, with 7 bases fitting TRBD2. Germline V lookup: CDR1 SGHVS, CDR2 FQNEAQ. V shed 5 bases, J shed 0 bases, and the junction held 13 bases outside the gene matches. This CDR3 has 18 residues. CDR3 sequence reads: CASSKRRYGGSSYNEQFF. The CDR3 DNA follows: TGTGCCAGCAGCAAACGGAGATACGGGGGGAGCTCCTACAATGAGCAGTTCTTC.

The rearrangement uses TRBV5-8 and TRBJ1-5; no firm D call. The CDR3 is made up of 11 amino acids. Germline assignment: CDR1 SGHTS and CDR2 YDEGEE. The V end lost 2 bases, the J end lost 7 bases, and 4 bases lay between the germline ends. CDR3 region: CASSLQQPQHF. Here the CDR3 DNA reads TGTGCCAGCAGCTTACAGCAGCCCCAGCATTTT.

This clonotype has more than one count but fewer than ten. V usage is TRBV20-1 and J usage is TRBJ2-1; D gene unclear. The CDR3 loop spans 13 amino acids. The ends were cut back, 2 bases at V and 5 bases at J, with 10 bases in the middle. In germline, CDR1 is DFQATT, CDR2 SNEGSKA (reference sequence). In DNA form, the CDR3 reads TGCAGTGCTAGACCCGCCAGGCACAATGAGCAGTTCTTC. This encodes CSARPARHNEQFF.

This clonotype was seen only a few times. This CDR3 reads CSVGGMAEAFF. The CDR3 nucleotides are TGCAGCGTTGGGGGTATGGCTGAAGCTTTCTTT. The chain links TRBV29-1 to TRBJ1-1; D gene uncertain. From germline, CDR1 is SQVTM and CDR2 ANQGSEA. The V gene lost 4 bases and the J gene lost 6 bases, with 9 bases spanning the gap. The CDR3 runs to 11 residues.

This clonotype was seen more than once but under ten times. The chain has TRBV19 and TRBJ1-5; tentatively, D is TRBD1 (6 bases). The CDR3 consists of 15 residues. Germline values: CDR1 LNHDA, CDR2 SQIVND (reference sequence). The ends were cut back, 6 bases at V and 3 bases at J, with 15 bases in the middle. CDR3 region: CASRYRAASNQPQHF. DNA of the CDR3: TGTGCCAGTAGGTACAGGGCCGCTTCCAATCAGCCCCAGCATTTT.

This rearrangement joins TRBV12-3 or TRBV12-4 to TRBJ2-6; D is unresolved. V lost 6 bases, J lost 0 bases, and 6 bases lay in between. This CDR3 region has 14 residues. The CDR3 DNA is TGTGCCAGCAGGATAAGCTCTGGGGCCAACGTCCTGACTTTC. It yields the protein CASRISSGANVLTF.

The chain is built from TRBV6-1 and TRBJ1-3; 8 nucleotides match TRBD1. The ends lost 6 bases at V and 0 bases at J; junction bases unmatched: 10. CDR3 size: 17 residues. Germline values: CDR1 MNHNS, CDR2 SASEGT. The CDR3 protein is CASSPGGVGSSGNTIYF. The DNA of the CDR3 is TGTGCCAGCAGCCCAGGGGGCGTAGGGTCCTCTGGAAACACCATATATTTT.

The genes are TRBV29-1 and TRBJ1-1, with D tentatively TRBD1 (6 bases). Trimming shortened V by 4 bases and J by 0 bases, and 12 bases separated the two germline ends. The CDR3 is 14 residues long. In germline, CDR1 is SQVTM, CDR2 ANQGSEA. The CDR3 loop reads CSVAGDRLNTEAFF. In nucleotides, the CDR3 is TGCAGCGTTGCAGGGGATAGGTTGAACACTGAAGCTTTCTTT.

This chain joins TRBV2 and TRBJ2-3; 10 bases are shared with TRBD1. There are 16 residues in the CDR3. After removal of 4 bases from V and 2 bases from J, the junction contained 6 bases not matched to a gene. The germline V gene has CDR1 SNHLY and CDR2 FYNNEI. As DNA, the CDR3 is TGTGCCAGCAGTGCCCGGGACAGGGGACTCACAGATACGCAGTATTTT. Its protein is CASSARDRGLTDTQYF.

This clonotype has more than one count but fewer than ten. The rearrangement links TRBV7-2 to TRBJ1-4; D unresolved. This CDR3 is 15 amino acids long. With 5 bases removed from V and 0 bases from J, the gap between germline ends came to 10 bases. Germline-derived CDR1 and CDR2 are SGHTA and FQGNSA. This chain's CDR3 is CASSLDPATNEKLFF. DNA of the CDR3: TGTGCCAGCAGCCTCGACCCGGCAACTAATGAAAAACTGTTTTTT.

This clonotype has at least ten counts. V usage is TRBV6-1 and J usage is TRBJ2-1; 14 positions agree with TRBD2. This CDR3 comprises 15 residues. The V gene end was trimmed by 6 bases and the J gene end by 10 bases; junction bases not matched to a gene: 8. Germline CDR1 is MNHNS and CDR2 is SASEGT. For the CDR3, the DNA is TGTGCCAGCAGCTCAAGACTAGCGGGGGGGCGGGAGCAGTTCTTC. Amino acid sequence: CASSSRLAGGREQFF.

This clonotype has a count of ten or more. The rearrangement joins TRBV12-3 or TRBV12-4 to TRBJ2-3; 10 nucleotides match TRBD2. Losses at the gene ends were 3 bases for V and 1 base for J; bases not matched to a gene: 7. The CDR3 runs 17 residues. The CDR3 loop reads CASSFRPTSGGTDTQYF. CDR3 bases: TGTGCCAGCAGTTTTCGGCCTACTAGCGGGGGCACAGATACGCAGTATTTT.

On this clonotype: A much bigger clone sits one base away, suggesting this may be a read error. The chain combines TRBV20-1 with TRBJ2-1; unclear D gene. The CDR3 runs 11 residues. The V end lost 5 bases, the J end lost 6 bases, and 8 bases lay between the germline ends. Germline V gene sequence: CDR1 DFQATT, CDR2 SNEGSKA (reference sequence). CDR3 DNA sequence: TGCAGTGCTGGACGCCCCAATGAGCAGTTCTTC. Translation: CSAGRPNEQFF.

A word on this clonotype: Germline and junction disagree at one end, which may indicate a read error. The chain combines TRBV4-3 with TRBJ1-3; no definite D call. This CDR3 has 15 residues. The germline gives CDR1 LGHNA, CDR2 YSLEER. As DNA, the CDR3 is TGCGCCAGTAGCCAAGTAGGTACCTCTGGAAACACCATATATTTT. This gives the protein CASSQVGTSGNTIYF.

In this sample, this clonotype turned up a few times. The chain is built from TRBV11-3 and TRBJ1-1; D ambiguous. Germline-derived CDR1 and CDR2 are SGHNT and YENEEA. The V and J ends lost 1 base and 5 bases respectively, with 8 bases between them. CDR3 length equals 13 residues. The CDR3 region is CASSLGKLTEAFF. The CDR3 DNA reads TGTGCCAGCAGCTTAGGGAAGTTGACTGAAGCTTTCTTT.

Written as DNA, the CDR3 is TGTGCCAGCAGTGGTCCGGTTAATCAGCCCCAGCATTTT. Translation gives CASSGPVNQPQHF. The V call is TRBV6-2 or TRBV6-3, the J call TRBJ1-5; D is unclear. The CDR3 contains 13 residues. V dropped 5 bases and J dropped 4 bases, with 9 bases sitting between them. Germline CDR1 and CDR2: MNHEY and SVGEGT.